These T cell receptor beta chains were read from a single sample in a study of T cells in Graves' hyperthyroidism and ophthalmopathy. A single record per CDR3 protein comes from TCRdb applying MiXCR to the multiplex PCR reads. Of nearly 250,000 distinct CDR3 sequences in the sample, about a sixth are singletons; the top ten hold around 30%. Material for sequencing was blood. All receptors come from a woman aged 18-35 years with Graves' ophthalmopathy. The CDR3 runs from the conserved cysteine through the conserved F or W. D genes are given only for firm matches. A row's size may be missing; if present it is once, few, many or a size class.

TRBV28	TRBJ2-3	many	NA	CASSITSSGDTQYF	TGTGCCAGCAGTATAACTAGTTCGGGAGATACGCAGTATTTT
TRBV12-3/TRBV12-4	TRBJ1-1	NA	TRBD1	CASSRRTGDTEAFF	TGTGCCAGCAGTCGAAGGACAGGGGATACTGAAGCTTTCTTT
TRBV4-1	TRBJ1-2	many	TRBD1	CASSQDDRAGNGYTF	TGCGCCAGCAGCCAAGATGACAGGGCGGGAAATGGCTACACCTTC
TRBV3-1	TRBJ1-6	many	TRBD1	CASSQANRGGSPLHF	TGTGCCAGCAGCCAAGCTAACAGGGGCGGTTCACCCCTCCACTTT
TRBV28	TRBJ1-5	many	NA	CASSLPAGQQPQHF	TGTGCCAGCAGTTTACCGGCAGGGCAACAGCCCCAGCATTTT
TRBV10-3	TRBJ1-2	many	TRBD1	CAISESGQGANYGYTF	TGTGCCATCAGTGAGTCTGGACAGGGGGCGAACTATGGCTACACCTTC
TRBV20-1	TRBJ1-1	NA	NA	CSARTRGSRSTEAFF	TGCAGTGCAAGAACTCGGGGGAGTCGCTCCACTGAAGCTTTCTTT
TRBV28	TRBJ1-2	many	TRBD1	CASSRRRGQKDYGYTF	TGTGCCAGCAGCCGAAGAAGGGGGCAAAAGGACTATGGCTACACCTTC
TRBV7-3	TRBJ1-2	NA	TRBD1	CASSSINRDRGSYTF	TGTGCCAGCAGCTCCATCAACCGGGACAGGGGAAGCTACACCTTC
TRBV28	TRBJ1-5	NA	NA	CASSFQGTGGSRQPQHF	TGTGCCAGCAGTTTCCAGGGGACGGGGGGAAGTCGGCAGCCCCAGCATTTT
TRBV11-2	TRBJ2-4	many	TRBD2	CASSQLAGGKNIQYF	TGTGCCAGCAGCCAACTAGCGGGGGGTAAAAACATTCAGTACTTC
TRBV10-3	TRBJ2-1	NA	NA	CAISVQKSNEQFF	TGTGCCATCAGTGTCCAGAAATCCAATGAGCAGTTCTTC
TRBV7-8	TRBJ1-1	many	NA	CASSLEGFDTEAFF	TGTGCCAGCAGCTTAGAGGGATTCGACACTGAAGCTTTCTTT
TRBV7-3	TRBJ2-2	many	NA	CASSPGTGELFF	TGTGCCAGCAGCCCAGGGACCGGGGAGCTGTTTTTT
TRBV27	TRBJ2-7	many	NA	CASSLKGDLFYEQYF	TGTGCCAGCAGTTTGAAGGGGGATCTGTTCTACGAGCAGTACTTC
TRBV6-1	TRBJ2-1	many	TRBD2	CASIRSGGSYNEQFF	TGTGCCAGCATAAGAAGCGGGGGGTCCTACAATGAGCAGTTCTTC
TRBV5-1	TRBJ2-4	many	TRBD1	CASSGGQGGKNIQYF	TGCGCCAGCAGCGGGGGACAGGGGGGGAAAAACATTCAGTACTTC
TRBV4-2	TRBJ1-2	many	NA	CASSREKTGYGYTF	TGTGCCAGCAGCCGAGAAAAGACGGGCTATGGCTACACCTTC